This T cell receptor (beta chain) was sequenced during a study of CD8 T cells in Susac syndrome. To note about this clonotype: Its target is unknown.

RNA, at roughly 0.45 to 1 ug, was reverse transcribed with random hexamers. TCR beta CDR3 was amplified by immunoSEQ multiplex PCR. This amplification extended across 54 Vbeta and 13 Jbeta segments. TCRdb independently ran MiXCR on the immunoSEQ multiplex PCR reads; one entry per CDR3 protein. The sample has 110,000 or so distinct CDR3 sequences, around 93% seen once. Germline lookup yields CDR1 SGHRS and CDR2 YFSETQ. Losses at the gene ends were 3 bases for V and 3 bases for J; bases not matched to a gene: 8. The CDR3 runs 16 residues. Sequencing of TCR beta drew on CD8+ and CD4+ T cells from blood. While serving as controls, healthy donors were matched for age and sex. Study-wide points: It was acknowledged by the study that relatively few individuals were included in its TCR sequencing and HLA analysis.

Material: CD8+ T cells from PBMCs. The chain is built from TRBV5-1 and TRBJ2-2, with 7 nucleotides matching TRBD1. The sequence came from a human donor in good health. The CDR3 sequence: CASSWTGLGDTGELFF. For the CDR3, the DNA is TGCGCCAGCAGCTGGACAGGCCTCGGGGACACCGGGGAGCTGTTTTTT. Full variable domain (rest looked up from reference TRBV5-1 and TRBJ2-2): KAGVTQTPRYLIKTRGQQVTLSCSPISGHRSVSWYQQTPGQGLQFLFEYFSETQRNKGNFPGRFSGRQFSNSRSEMNVSTLELGDSALYLCASSWTGLGDTGELFFGEGSRLTVL.